Presented here are 21 T cell receptor beta chains from one specimen sequenced in a study of shared clonotypes between healthy human individuals. The naive CD8 fraction comprised CD45RO-negative cells positively selected for CCR7 and excluded terminally differentiated effector memory CD45RA+ cells. Some clones are missing from TCRdb's copy, which holds only in-frame ones; the method was immunoSEQ multiplex PCR. This sample has about 700,000 clones, with just over 90% found just once. The specimen was naive CD8+ T cells sorted from blood. The receptor set was obtained from a man aged 25-45 years in good health.

This rearrangement joins TRBV29-1 to TRBJ2-7; a weak D match, TRBD2 (6 bases). This CDR3 contains 11 residues. V was clipped by 3 bases and J by 5 bases, with 8 bases between them. The germline CDR1 and CDR2 sequences are SQVTM and ANQGSEA. CDR3 nucleotide sequence: TGCAGCGTTGACGGGAGAGACGAGCAGTACTTC. It specifies CSVDGRDEQYF.

Comments on this clone: The sample carries other DNA sequences with the same CDR3. The V call is TRBV4-1, the J call TRBJ2-2; 7 bases match TRBD2. V lost 1 base, J lost 1 base, and 0 bases stayed unmatched. This CDR3 contains 15 residues. The germline V gene has CDR1 MGHRA and CDR2 YSYEKL. The CDR3 sequence: CASSQVAGNTGELFF. CDR3 in DNA: TGCGCCAGCAGCCAAGTAGCGGGGAACACCGGGGAGCTGTTTTTT.

This chain joins TRBV6-4 and TRBJ2-2; TRBD2 matches 10 bases. V dropped 3 bases and J dropped 1; count of bases not matched to a gene: 11. Germline V lookup: CDR1 MRHNA, CDR2 SNTAGT. CDR3 length equals 19 residues. The CDR3 DNA follows: TGTGCCAGCAGTGAATCCGGATATACTAGCGGGAAGAACACCGGGGAGCTGTTTTTT. It encodes CASSESGYTSGKNTGELFF.

This clone was counted once. This chain uses TRBV15 with TRBJ1-4; no clear D. Germline V CDR1 and CDR2: LNHNV, YYDKDF (reference sequence). V lost 4 bases and J 0 bases, leaving 15 bases between the germline ends. CDR3 size: 17 residues. CDR3 in amino acids: CATSTTYGTATNEKLFF. In DNA, the CDR3 is TGTGCCACCAGCACTACGTACGGCACTGCAACTAATGAAAAACTGTTTTTT.

The CDR3 is CASGPSNAGQSRANVLTF. The CDR3 DNA sequence: TGTGCTAGTGGTCCTAGTAATGCAGGACAAAGTCGGGCCAACGTCCTGACTTTC. The rearrangement links TRBV12-5 to TRBJ2-6, with D perhaps TRBD1 (5 bases). Germline CDR1 reads LGHNT; CDR2 reads FRNRAP. V lost 5 bases and J 5 bases, leaving 22 bases between the germline ends. The CDR3 has 18 residues.

The chain links TRBV6-5 to TRBJ2-1, with 10 nucleotides matching TRBD2. CDR3 length: 15 residues. With V trimmed by 6 bases and J by 3 bases, 5 bases remained unmatched. Germline V gene sequence: CDR1 MNHEY, CDR2 SVGAGI. For the CDR3, the DNA is TGTGCCAGCAGCACCGGACTAGCGGACTACAATGAGCAGTTCTTC. Translation: CASSTGLADYNEQFF.

The chain is built from TRBV5-6 and TRBJ2-1; 9 positions match TRBD1. Germline V gene sequence: CDR1 SGHDT, CDR2 YYEEEE. The CDR3 is made up of 17 amino acids. V dropped 6 bases and J dropped 2; count of bases not matched to a gene: 12. The CDR3 here is CASNIGTGYYTYNEQFF. CDR3 sequence (DNA): TGTGCCAGCAACATAGGGACAGGGTACTACACCTACAATGAGCAGTTCTTC.

V and J are TRBV7-6 and TRBJ1-4; tentatively, D is TRBD1 (5 bases). The germline V gene encodes CDR1 SGHVS and CDR2 FNYEAQ. The CDR3 extends over 16 amino acids. The germline V and J ends were trimmed by 11 bases and 1 base, with 20 bases remaining between them. CDR3 DNA: TGTGCCCCCGGGGTCAGAGGGGATGAAACTAATGAAAAACTGTTTTTT. Residues: CAPGVRGDETNEKLFF.

The chain is built from TRBV18 and TRBJ2-3; D unresolved. CDR1 is KGHSH and CDR2 is LQKENI in the germline V gene. The CDR3 runs 12 residues. V was trimmed by 6 bases and J by 4 bases, leaving 8 bases between them. CDR3 sequence (DNA): TGTGCCAGCTCGCAGGTTCCAGATACGCAGTATTTT. This translates into CASSQVPDTQYF. The full variable domain, with the rest looked up from reference TRBV18 and TRBJ2-3, is NAGVMQNPRHLVRRRGQEARLRCSPMKGHSHVYWYRQLPEEGLKFMVYLQKENIIDESGMPKERFSAEFPKEGPSILRIQQVVRGDSAAYFCASSQVPDTQYFGPGTRLTVL.

The J gene is TRBJ2-3, the V gene TRBV4-1, with 9 nucleotides matching TRBD2. Germline V gene data show CDR1 as MGHRA and CDR2 as YSYEKL. The length of the CDR3 is 16 residues. V shed 3 bases and J 2 bases; nucleotides not matched to a gene: 6. CDR3: CASSHGTSSNTDTQYF. CDR3 bases: TGCGCCAGCAGCCATGGGACTAGCTCCAACACAGATACGCAGTATTTT.

CDR3 residues: CASSPDLAVASYEQYF. The CDR3 DNA is TGTGCCAGCAGCCCCGACCTAGCGGTTGCCTCCTACGAGCAGTACTTC. This sequence joins TRBV28 and TRBJ2-7, with 7 bases fitting TRBD2. Trimming at V came to 6 bases and at J to 0 bases, leaving 11 bases not matched to a gene. The CDR3 sequence is 16 residues long. Germline V lookup: CDR1 MDHEN, CDR2 SYDVKM.

This chain connects TRBV9 to TRBJ2-7; unclear D gene. Deletions cut 0 bases from V and 3 bases from J, with 7 bases between. In germline, CDR1 is SGDLS, CDR2 YYNGEE. This CDR3 has 13 residues. CDR3 sequence (DNA): TGTGCCAGCAGCGTAGCTCCAGACTACGAGCAGTACTTC. Protein product: CASSVAPDYEQYF.

The rearrangement links TRBV27 to TRBJ2-7, with 10 positions matching TRBD2. CDR3 size: 14 residues. CDR1 and CDR2 (germline): MNHEY, SMNVEV (reference sequence). V lost 4 bases to trimming and J lost 7 bases; unmatched junction nucleotides: 7. The CDR3 sequence is CASSYLAGVLEQYF. DNA for the CDR3: TGTGCCAGCAGTTACCTAGCGGGAGTTCTTGAGCAGTACTTC.

The gene calls are TRBV7-9 and TRBJ2-6; D may be TRBD1 or TRBD2 (5 bases each). Trimming shortened V by 1 base and J by 4 bases, and 14 bases separated the two germline ends. Germline V gene sequence: CDR1 SEHNR, CDR2 FQNEAQ (reference sequence). The CDR3 sequence is 17 residues long. The CDR3 sequence: CASSLGPIRDGANVLTF. The CDR3 DNA reads TGTGCCAGCAGCTTAGGACCAATCAGGGACGGGGCCAACGTCCTGACTTTC.

The chain is built from TRBV10-3 and TRBJ1-5; maybe TRBD1 (5 bases). With 3 bases removed from V and 3 bases from J, the gap between germline ends came to 12 bases. This CDR3 has 15 residues. From germline, CDR1 is ENHRY and CDR2 SYGVKD. CDR3 region: CAISDGQGLNQPQHF. CDR3 coding DNA: TGTGCCATCAGTGATGGGCAGGGCCTCAATCAGCCCCAGCATTTT.

The chain combines TRBV19 with TRBJ1-1; D perhaps matches TRBD1 (5 bases). This CDR3 has 19 residues. The V end was cut by 1 base, the J end by 0 bases, with 21 bases between. The germline V gene has CDR1 LNHDA and CDR2 SQIVND (reference sequence). The CDR3 coding sequence is TGTGCCAGTAGTATAGCTCAAGGGCGAGGGACGGCCATGAACACTGAAGCTTTCTTT. Protein product: CASSIAQGRGTAMNTEAFF.

This chain joins TRBV5-4 and TRBJ2-7, with 9 bases identical to TRBD2. The CDR3 consists of 15 residues. The J segment lost 0 bases and the V segment lost 4 bases, leaving 5 bases of the junction unmatched. Per germline, CDR1 SGHNT and CDR2 YYREEE (reference sequence). The CDR3 bases are TGTGCCAGCAGCGAAGGCGGGGGGGCCTCCTACGAGCAGTACTTC. Its protein is CASSEGGGASYEQYF.

DNA of the CDR3: TGTGCCAGCAGTCCAAGGGCGGTCCAGCCCCAGCATTTT. Translating it yields CASSPRAVQPQHF. The chain recombines TRBV27 with TRBJ1-5, with unresolved D. The CDR3 contains 13 residues. Germline V CDR1 and CDR2: MNHEY, SMNVEV (reference sequence). Between the trimmed V and J ends, which lost 5 bases and 7 bases, there was a span of 12 bases.

The chain recombines TRBV5-1 with TRBJ2-5; 11 nucleotides agree with TRBD2. V trimming: 1 base; J trimming: 7 bases; junction bases outside the gene matches: 9. CDR1 is SGHRS, CDR2 YFSETQ, per germline. The CDR3 length is 16 residues. Here the CDR3 reads CASSLRIAGGSGTQYF. In nucleotides, the CDR3 is TGCGCCAGCAGCTTGAGGATAGCGGGAGGGTCTGGGACCCAGTACTTC.

The chain employs TRBV12-5 and TRBJ2-7; possibly TRBD1 for D (5 bases). V was pared by 5 bases and J by 3 bases, with 8 bases between. This CDR3 has 12 residues. Germline V gene sequence: CDR1 LGHNT, CDR2 FRNRAP. The chain's CDR3 is CASGPGFYEQYF. The DNA of the CDR3 is TGTGCTAGTGGTCCAGGGTTCTACGAGCAGTACTTC.

The genes are TRBV27 and TRBJ2-3; TRBD1 might be the D (5 bases). CDR1 MNHEY and CDR2 SMNVEV come from the germline V gene (reference sequence). V was pared by 4 bases and J by 0 bases, with 23 bases between. CDR3 length: 19 amino acids. The CDR3: CASSSSIFRTSGSTDTQYF. The DNA for the CDR3 is TGTGCCAGCAGTTCATCTATCTTTAGGACATCTGGTAGCACAGATACGCAGTATTTT.